This is a list of T cell receptor beta chains from one sample in a study of CD4 T cells in relation to SARS-CoV-2 and coronaviruses. Some clones are missing from TCRdb's copy, which holds only in-frame ones; the method was immunoSEQ multiplex PCR. The sample has around 37,000 clones, approximately 85% seen once; the top ten hold around 3.3%. Sequencing was carried out using memory CD4+ T cells from PBMCs. These TCRs come from an adult with COVID-19. Both conserved end residues are part of each CDR3. The order of the fields is clone size, D gene, J gene, V gene, CDR3 protein, CDR3 DNA. The D gene is left open where the match is weak. For some rows the clone size is stated as once, few or many, or as a class when expanded; others skip it.

clone size: -
D gene: TRBD1
J gene: TRBJ1-2
V gene: TRBV15
CDR3 protein: CATSGHRGGGYTF
CDR3 DNA: TGTGCCACCAGCGGGCACAGGGGTGGTGGCTACACCTTC

clone size: -
D gene: TRBD1
J gene: TRBJ1-2
V gene: TRBV9
CDR3 protein: CASSASSRDRAAGYTF
CDR3 DNA: TGTGCCAGCAGCGCTTCGTCCCGGGACAGGGCGGCTGGCTACACCTTC

clone size: -
D gene: TRBD2
J gene: TRBJ2-7
V gene: TRBV2
CDR3 protein: CASSGTSGLYEQYF
CDR3 DNA: TGTGCCAGCAGTGGGACTAGCGGCCTCTACGAGCAGTACTTC

clone size: -
D gene: -
J gene: TRBJ1-4
V gene: TRBV6-2/TRBV6-3
CDR3 protein: CASSYTDSGQNKLFF
CDR3 DNA: TGTGCCAGCAGTTACACCGACTCCGGACAGAACAAACTGTTTTTT

clone size: -
D gene: TRBD2
J gene: TRBJ2-7
V gene: TRBV9
CDR3 protein: CASSVAAGVAYEQYF
CDR3 DNA: TGTGCCAGCAGCGTCGCAGCGGGAGTGGCTTACGAGCAGTACTTC

clone size: -
D gene: -
J gene: TRBJ2-3
V gene: TRBV9
CDR3 protein: CASSVAGGLTDTQYF
CDR3 DNA: TGTGCCAGCAGCGTAGCCGGGGGCTTGACAGATACGCAGTATTTT

clone size: -
D gene: -
J gene: TRBJ2-1
V gene: TRBV3-1/TRBV3-2
CDR3 protein: CASSQGPSSYNEQFF
CDR3 DNA: TGTGCCAGCAGCCAAGGCCCTAGCTCCTACAATGAGCAGTTCTTC

clone size: -
D gene: TRBD2
J gene: TRBJ2-5
V gene: TRBV28
CDR3 protein: CASRRGAGGPGETQYF
CDR3 DNA: TGTGCCAGCAGAAGGGGAGCGGGAGGGCCTGGGGAGACCCAGTACTTC

clone size: -
D gene: TRBD2
J gene: TRBJ2-7
V gene: TRBV4-2
CDR3 protein: CASSQEASGRAYEQYF
CDR3 DNA: TGTGCCAGCAGCCAAGAGGCCAGCGGGAGGGCCTACGAGCAGTACTTC

clone size: -
D gene: -
J gene: TRBJ2-1
V gene: TRBV7-3
CDR3 protein: CASSLSQAINEQFF
CDR3 DNA: TGTGCCAGCAGCTTAAGCCAAGCGATCAATGAGCAGTTCTTC

clone size: -
D gene: TRBD1
J gene: TRBJ2-7
V gene: TRBV24-1
CDR3 protein: CATSDATGTGTFGEQYF
CDR3 DNA: TGTGCCACCAGTGATGCCACCGGGACAGGGACTTTCGGAGAGCAGTACTTC

clone size: -
D gene: -
J gene: TRBJ2-3
V gene: TRBV4-1
CDR3 protein: CASSRSWLAGYTDTQYF
CDR3 DNA: TGCGCCAGCAGCCGTTCTTGGTTGGCGGGGTACACAGATACGCAGTATTTT

clone size: -
D gene: -
J gene: TRBJ2-7
V gene: TRBV18
CDR3 protein: CASSPGPGEQYF
CDR3 DNA: TGTGCCAGCTCACCGGGACCGGGGGAGCAGTACTTC

clone size: -
D gene: TRBD1
J gene: TRBJ1-3
V gene: TRBV7-8
CDR3 protein: CASTRLQGSGGNTIYF
CDR3 DNA: TGTGCCAGCACCCGCCTACAGGGGTCCGGTGGAAACACCATATATTTT

clone size: -
D gene: TRBD2
J gene: TRBJ2-2
V gene: TRBV7-8
CDR3 protein: CASSLARTRRGELFF
CDR3 DNA: TGTGCCAGCAGCTTAGCCAGGACTAGAAGAGGGGAGCTGTTTTTT

clone size: -
D gene: TRBD1
J gene: TRBJ2-7
V gene: TRBV6-8
CDR3 protein: CASRGQDPSLEQYF
CDR3 DNA: TGTGCCAGTCGAGGACAGGACCCCTCTCTCGAGCAGTACTTC

clone size: -
D gene: TRBD1
J gene: TRBJ2-3
V gene: TRBV2
CDR3 protein: CASSEDRGNTDTQYF
CDR3 DNA: TGTGCCAGCAGTGAGGACAGGGGGAACACAGATACGCAGTATTTT

clone size: -
D gene: -
J gene: TRBJ1-3
V gene: TRBV4-2
CDR3 protein: CASSHGQWSSGNTIYF
CDR3 DNA: TGTGCCAGCAGCCATGGTCAGTGGAGCTCTGGAAACACCATATATTTT

clone size: -
D gene: TRBD1
J gene: TRBJ2-7
V gene: TRBV6-6
CDR3 protein: CASSAGTGRYEQYF
CDR3 DNA: TGTGCCAGCAGCGCCGGGACAGGGCGATACGAGCAGTACTTC

clone size: few
D gene: -
J gene: TRBJ2-5
V gene: TRBV6-6
CDR3 protein: CASKRDLQETQYF
CDR3 DNA: TGTGCCAGCAAAAGGGACCTCCAAGAGACCCAGTACTTC

clone size: -
D gene: -
J gene: TRBJ1-6
V gene: TRBV28
CDR3 protein: CASSSPGQPLHF
CDR3 DNA: TGTGCCAGCAGTTCCCCGGGTCAACCCCTCCACTTT

clone size: -
D gene: TRBD1
J gene: TRBJ1-3
V gene: TRBV11-2
CDR3 protein: CASSWRGLNTIYF
CDR3 DNA: TGTGCCAGCAGCTGGAGGGGGCTTAACACCATATATTTT

clone size: -
D gene: -
J gene: TRBJ1-6
V gene: TRBV28
CDR3 protein: CASSLRFRIFSPLHF
CDR3 DNA: TGTGCCAGCAGTTTAAGGTTCAGGATCTTTTCACCCCTCCACTTT